This paragraph reports one T cell receptor (beta chain). Just one base apart from a much larger clone, this may be a read error. This specimen comes from a study of regulatory T cells in long-lasting Graves disease. Time point defined: newly diagnosed GD, antithyroid drugs for less than 3 months. Generation of the TCR library employed RNA extracted from PBMCs. Sequencing libraries for TCR beta were prepared with iRepertoire HTBI primers and Arm-PCR of CDR3 regions. TCRdb called the multiplex PCR reads again in MiXCR, with one record for every CDR3 protein. The sample lists around 500,000 distinct CDR3 sequences; about 14% were seen once. The length of the CDR3 is 14 residues. The germline gives CDR1 SNHLY, CDR2 FYNNEI. The data were also submitted as part of a second study, on T cells in Graves' hyperthyroidism and ophthalmopathy. Turning to that study: With a duration under 2 months, the hyperthyroidism was newly diagnosed in patients aged 18 to 65. Most expanded thyroid clonotypes above 0.001 also appeared in blood.

The source material was peripheral blood mononuclear cells (PBMCs), sampled at new diagnosis, from a patient treated with antithyroid drugs. The V call is TRBV2, the J call TRBJ1-1, with D unclear. This TCR was recovered from a man aged 30-40 years with Graves disease. CDR3 in DNA: TGTGTCAGCAGTGAAAGGTTGATGAACACTGAAGCTTTCTTT. It translates to CVSSERLMNTEAFF. The whole variable domain, remainder taken from reference TRBV2 and TRBJ1-1, is EPEVTQTPSHQVTQMGQEVILRCVPISNHLYFYWYRQILGQKVEFLVSFYNNEISEKSEIFDDQFSVERPDGSNFTLKIRSTKLEDSAMYFCVSSERLMNTEAFFGQGTRLTVV.